Following are 20 T cell receptor beta chains from one sample sequenced in a study of OX40 agonist ivuxolimab in advanced cancers. Libraries were prepared by immunoSEQ multiplex PCR; TCRdb keeps only in-frame clonotypes and omits some of them. This table has approximately 90,000 clones, about 90% appearing once. The sequenced sample was CD4+ or CD8+ T cells sorted from blood, obtained in a trial of the OX40 agonist ivuxolimab. The receptors originated from an adult with an advanced solid tumor such as melanoma, head and neck, liver or kidney cancer.

The chain joins TRBV19 to TRBJ2-1; D is possibly TRBD1 or TRBD2 (7 bases each). Germline CDR1 reads LNHDA; CDR2 reads SQIVND (reference sequence). The CDR3 contains 15 residues. The V end was cut by 0 bases, the J end by 7 bases, with 13 bases between. This CDR3 is CASSIDRQGGNEQFF. The CDR3 DNA reads as TGTGCCAGTAGTATAGATCGACAGGGAGGGAATGAGCAGTTCTTC.

This chain connects TRBV19 to TRBJ2-1; D tentatively reads TRBD1 or TRBD2 (5 bases each). V was trimmed by 0 bases and J by 5 bases, leaving 14 bases between them. The CDR3 totals 16 residues. The V gene's germline CDR1 is LNHDA and CDR2 SQIVND (reference sequence). The CDR3 here is CASSIDRNSGHNEQFF. CDR3 coding DNA: TGTGCCAGTAGTATAGATCGAAACTCGGGACACAATGAGCAGTTCTTC.

The V call is TRBV2, the J call TRBJ2-6; D not certain. CDR3 length: 16 amino acids. Per the germline V gene, CDR1 is SNHLY and CDR2 is FYNNEI. V was pared by 2 bases and J by 4 bases, with 12 bases between. The CDR3 nucleotides are TGTGCCAGCAGTGAACGCTCCAAGGCAGGGGCCAACGTCCTGACTTTC. Translated: CASSERSKAGANVLTF.

The V call is TRBV2, the J call TRBJ2-6; no reliable D call. The CDR3 is made up of 12 amino acids. The V end lost 9 bases, the J end lost 0 bases, and 3 bases lay between the germline ends. Per germline, CDR1 SNHLY and CDR2 FYNNEI. CDR3 loop: CARDSGANVLTF. The CDR3 DNA sequence: TGTGCCAGGGACTCTGGGGCCAACGTCCTGACTTTC.

This clone was seen a few times. The chain recombines TRBV28 with TRBJ2-5; D assignment may be TRBD1 or TRBD2 (5 bases each). Per germline, CDR1 MDHEN and CDR2 SYDVKM. V lost 5 bases and J lost 2, with 12 bases in between. CDR3 size: 14 residues. CDR3 nucleotides: TGTGCCAGCAGTCCAGGGAGCTTTCAAGAGACCCAGTACTTC. Its protein is CASSPGSFQETQYF.

V gene TRBV4-2 combines with J gene TRBJ2-7, with unresolved D. This CDR3 spans 12 amino acids. V was clipped by 2 bases and J by 2 bases, with 4 bases between them. Germline CDR1 and CDR2: LGHNA and YNFKEQ. CDR3 nucleotides: TGTGCCAGCAGCCAAACTACCTACGAGCAGTACTTC. Its protein is CASSQTTYEQYF.

The rearrangement joins TRBV7-9 to TRBJ2-7, with 8 bases aligning to TRBD1. V shed 4 bases, J shed 4 bases, and the junction held 6 bases outside the gene matches. The germline CDR1 and CDR2 sequences are SEHNR and FQNEAQ (reference sequence). CDR3 length: 14 amino acids. CDR3 nucleotide sequence: TGTGCCAGCAGCTATGGGGACAGGATGTACGAGCAGTACTTC. It translates to CASSYGDRMYEQYF.

The chain uses TRBV6-1 and TRBJ1-6, with TRBD1 matching 9 bases. This CDR3 is 15 amino acids long. CDR1 is MNHNS, CDR2 SASEGT, per germline. With 4 bases clipped from V and 10 bases from J, the junction kept 8 bases outside the gene matches. The chain's CDR3 is CASSVRRDRASPLHF. In DNA, the CDR3 is TGTGCCAGCAGTGTTCGCCGGGACAGGGCCTCACCCCTCCACTTT.

The chain uses TRBV27 and TRBJ2-7; D gene unclear. The CDR3 contains 12 residues. Trimming took off 3 bases at V and 6 bases at J, with 9 bases between the two ends. CDR1 and CDR2 from the germline V gene are MNHEY and SMNVEV (reference sequence). The CDR3: CASSFGVGEQYF. The CDR3 DNA reads TGTGCCAGCAGTTTTGGGGTTGGCGAGCAGTACTTC.

The J gene is TRBJ1-1, the V gene TRBV27; 8 positions match TRBD1. There are 14 residues in the CDR3. The J segment lost 4 bases and the V segment lost 7 bases, leaving 8 bases of the junction unmatched. CDR1 and CDR2 from the germline V gene are MNHEY and SMNVEV (reference sequence). CDR3 coding DNA: TGTGCCAGCACCCCAGGGGGCGCCGGCACTGAAGCTTTCTTT. It yields the protein CASTPGGAGTEAFF.

The rearrangement joins TRBV4-1 to TRBJ2-1; possible D gene TRBD2, 6 bases. This CDR3 has 14 amino acids. Germline values: CDR1 MGHRA, CDR2 YSYEKL. Trimming stripped 4 bases from V and 4 bases from J, with 11 bases between. The CDR3 spells CASSRGTEYNEQFF. The DNA for the CDR3 is TGCGCCAGCAGCCGGGGGACTGAATACAATGAGCAGTTCTTC.

The chain joins TRBV7-9 to TRBJ2-7, with unresolved D. CDR1 SEHNR and CDR2 FQNEAQ come from the germline V gene (reference sequence). The CDR3 extends over 12 amino acids. Deletions cut 2 bases from V and 5 bases from J, with 7 bases between. The CDR3 sequence is CASSLPHDEQYF. The CDR3 DNA follows: TGTGCCAGCAGCTTACCACACGACGAGCAGTACTTC. The whole variable domain, filled in from reference TRBV7-9 and TRBJ2-7, reads DTGVSQNPRHKITKRGQNVTFRCDPISEHNRLYWYRQTLGQGPEFLTYFQNEAQLEKSRLLSDRFSAERPKGSFSTLEIQRTEQGDSAMYLCASSLPHDEQYFGPGTRLTVT.

The gene calls are TRBV4-2 and TRBJ2-7; 8 positions agree with TRBD2. Unmatched junction bases numbered 9, after V lost 4 bases and J lost 4 bases. Per the germline V gene, CDR1 is LGHNA and CDR2 is YNFKEQ. This CDR3 is 15 amino acids long. CDR3 sequence (DNA): TGTGCCAGCAGCCTCCAGCGGGAGTTGATATACGAGCAGTACTTC. Amino acids: CASSLQRELIYEQYF.

The gene calls are TRBV13 and TRBJ2-3; D unresolved. Trimming removed 5 bases from V and 6 bases from J, with 12 bases in between. The CDR3 is made up of 13 amino acids. Germline CDR1 is PRHDT and CDR2 is FYEKMQ (reference sequence). CDR3 sequence reads: CASSVDDSDTQYF. The DNA for the CDR3 is TGTGCCAGCAGCGTAGACGATAGTGATACGCAGTATTTT.

J is TRBJ1-1 and V is TRBV18; D is undetermined. V was cut by 5 bases and J by 4 bases, with 8 bases left in between. This CDR3 region has 12 residues. CDR1 is KGHSH, CDR2 LQKENI, per germline. CDR3 region: CASSSDVTEAFF. The CDR3 DNA is TGTGCCAGCTCATCAGATGTCACTGAAGCTTTCTTT.

The chain joins TRBV27 to TRBJ1-5; the D gene is possibly TRBD1 (6 bases). This CDR3 is 12 amino acids long. Trimming pared 5 bases from V and 9 bases from J, leaving 11 bases between. CDR1 is MNHEY, CDR2 SMNVEV, per germline (reference sequence). CDR3: CASSKQGGPQHF. CDR3 DNA: TGTGCCAGCAGTAAACAGGGTGGGCCCCAGCATTTT.

This sequence joins TRBV6-5 and TRBJ2-7, with D possibly matching TRBD1 (6 bases). V gave up 5 bases and J gave up 7 bases, with 15 bases separating them. The CDR3 sequence is 13 residues long. The V gene's germline CDR1 is MNHEY and CDR2 SVGAGI. The CDR3 nucleotides are TGTGCCAGCAGTCCCTCCGGGACAAAAGAGCAGTACTTC. Amino acids: CASSPSGTKEQYF.

The chain recombines TRBV12-5 with TRBJ1-1; D is ambiguous. Germline CDR1 and CDR2: LGHNT and FRNRAP. Trimming removed 0 bases from V and 0 bases from J, with 14 bases in between. This CDR3 contains 17 residues. The CDR3 here is CASGLVGITRLNTEAFF. CDR3 DNA sequence: TGTGCTAGTGGTTTGGTAGGGATTACACGACTGAACACTGAAGCTTTCTTT.

This chain connects TRBV7-9 to TRBJ2-3, with TRBD2 matching over 12 bases. The CDR3 extends over 14 amino acids. V lost 5 bases, J lost 12 bases, and 9 bases stayed unmatched. Germline lookup yields CDR1 SEHNR and CDR2 FQNEAQ (reference sequence). The CDR3 is CASSQLAGGRIQYF. CDR3 nucleotide sequence: TGTGCCAGCAGCCAGCTAGCGGGAGGGAGGATTCAGTATTTT.

Note on this clone: The germline gene is not matched at one end of the junction; a read error may be the cause. This chain links TRBV7-7 with TRBJ2-1; D is possibly TRBD1 or TRBD2 (5 bases each). The CDR3 spans 12 residues. Germline values: CDR1 SSHAT, CDR2 FNYEAQ (reference sequence). CDR3 in amino acids: CASSGPRGEQFF. CDR3 DNA: TGTGCTAGCAGCGGACCTAGGGGTGAGCAGTTCTTC.